This T cell receptor (beta chain) was identified during a study of monozygotic twins with inflammatory bowel disease (dated by TCRdb to between 2018 and 2020). Some background on the complete study: The full study comprised 30 or so monozygotic twin pairs: nine German pairs (four IBD-concordant, five IBD-discordant) and 19 IBD-discordant Danish pairs. Each individual had, on average, about 151 000 unique TCRalpha sequences and 181 000 unique TCRbeta sequences available for analysis. Within discordant pairs, disease-associated traits were sought mainly by comparing IBD patients with their genetically identical healthy co-twins.

Library generation was performed with 5' RACE. The input for every TCR library was 3,500 to 4,000 ng of total RNA. For each sample, cDNA synthesis with SMARTScribe reverse transcriptase was split into eight separate reactions. During cDNA synthesis, template switching introduced unique molecular identifiers that contained a 6-nucleotide sample barcode. Two nested PCRs of roughly 16 and 10 cycles amplified the TCRalpha and TCRbeta cDNA, and bead purification followed each PCR. Before amplification, the cDNA was treated with uracil DNA-glycosylase and purified using the QIAquick PCR purification kit. The second PCR was the step at which Illumina TruSeq-compatible adapters and sample-specific barcodes were added. TapeStation and Qubit were used to check library quality and concentration, and approximately 5.5 ng of each library went into the pool. The pooled libraries were sequenced with 2 x 100 bp reads and custom sequencing primers on an Illumina HiSeq2500 single-index Rapid Run. The source study handled its data this way. UMI-based consensus assembly with MiGEC version 1.2.6 was used to correct PCR and sequencing errors. V(D)J alignment, clonotype assembly and CDR3 extraction were performed with MiXCR version 2.1.1. To normalise gene usage, clonotype sharing and MAIT/NKT TCR abundance, the top 1000, 10 000 and 20 000 clonotypes in each sample were analysed. Diversity was computed as the inverse Simpson index with the vegan R package after downsampling to 27 000 UMIs. Statistical testing used paired Mann-Whitney U tests on the discordant twin pairs and applied Benjamini-Hochberg correction for multiple testing. The reads were reprocessed in TCRdb, with one entry per CDR3 protein sequence and no accompanying DNA. The V and J calls, along with clone size, are taken from TCRdb and not from the paper's own processing. The table held for this sample gives roughly 330,000 distinct CDR3 sequences. The ten largest make up 2% to 2.5% of the sample.

An approximately 2.5 ml peripheral blood sample was drawn into PAXgene tubes per donor and stored at -80°C. Without any T cell sorting, total RNA was extracted from whole blood using the PAXgene blood miRNA kit on an automated QIAcube. Peripheral blood from monozygotic twin pairs, either concordant or discordant for inflammatory bowel disease, underwent deep TCRalpha and TCRbeta repertoire profiling that used unique molecular barcoding. Smoking habits were recorded for all twin pairs, and each individual was classified as a current, former or never smoker. CDR1 and CDR2 are read off the germline V gene as SGHDN and FVKESK. The CDR3, from cysteine to phenylalanine, totals 13 residues. DNA was not recorded. Findings and caveats that apply to the study as a whole: Concordant and discordant twins showed no difference in repertoire similarity, possibly because of limited statistical power. The analysis was unable to tell different T cell subtypes apart. Measured by the inverse Simpson index, TCRbeta repertoire diversity was lower in IBD patients than in their healthy co-twins. No single strong signal or clonotype linked to IBD turned up in the results, so the idea that one exists was not supported. Compared with healthy twins, IBD patients had fewer clonotypes in common with other individuals, a difference most pronounced in patients showing signs of disease activity. Because patients were on differing immunosuppressive treatments, the repertoires may have picked up extra background noise and inter-individual variability.

As regards this clonotype: The antigen it binds to is not known.

Sequencing used blood. The V and J genes are TRBV14 and TRBJ1-1. This sequence was found in a human donor with ulcerative colitis or Crohn's disease, or a healthy co-twin of an affected twin (not recorded which). The CDR3 sequence is CASSQVKSTEAFF.